This entry lists 16 T cell receptor beta chains sequenced from one sample in a study of blood T cell repertoires in COVID-19. Repertoires were generated with immunoSEQ multiplex PCR, while TCRdb's copy carries only in-frame clones and drops some. The sample has 180,000 or so clones, roughly 84% seen once. The sequencing sample was made of peripheral blood. The receptors derive from a person aged 70 to 85 with COVID-19, enrolled during active disease.

The J gene is TRBJ2-5, the V gene TRBV10-2, with D tentatively TRBD1 (5 bases). The CDR3 totals 13 residues. With 5 bases removed from V and 0 bases from J, the gap between germline ends came to 7 bases. Germline assignment: CDR1 WSHSY and CDR2 SAAADI. CDR3 DNA: TGCGCCAGCAGTCCGGACAACCAAGAGACCCAGTACTTC. It codes for CASSPDNQETQYF.

In DNA, the CDR3 is TGTGCCAGCAGCACCCAGACAGAAAATAATTCACCCCTCCACTTT. This codes for CASSTQTENNSPLHF. J is TRBJ1-6 and V is TRBV7-9; D may be TRBD1 (5 bases). Germline assignment: CDR1 SEHNR and CDR2 FQNEAQ (reference sequence). Trimming removed 5 bases at V and 5 bases at J, with 13 bases between. The CDR3 spans 15 residues.

The chain combines TRBV13 with TRBJ2-1; the D gene is possibly TRBD1 (6 bases). The CDR3 is 14 residues long. Germline lookup yields CDR1 PRHDT and CDR2 FYEKMQ (reference sequence). V lost 4 bases and J lost 8, with 15 bases in between. The CDR3 loop is CASSSTLGAYEQFF. For the CDR3, the DNA is TGTGCCAGCAGCTCTACATTGGGGGCATATGAGCAGTTCTTC. The full variable domain, its missing parts supplied by reference TRBV13 and TRBJ2-1, is AAGVIQSPRHLIKEKRETATLKCYPIPRHDTVYWYQQGPGQDPQFLISFYEKMQSDKGSIPDRFSAQQFSDYHSELNMSSLELGDSALYFCASSSTLGAYEQFFGPGTRLTVL.

V usage is TRBV6-5 and J usage is TRBJ2-5, with D maybe TRBD1 (5 bases). Germline V gene data show CDR1 as MNHEY and CDR2 as SVGAGI. This CDR3 spans 13 amino acids. V gave up 6 bases and J gave up 5 bases, with 13 bases separating them. The chain's CDR3 is CASRAAGQETQYF. CDR3 DNA sequence: TGTGCCAGCAGGGCAGCAGGGCAGGAGACCCAGTACTTC.

This clone was seen a handful of times. This CDR3 is CASSPRVNNEQFF. The DNA of the CDR3 is TGTGCCAGCAGTCCCCGGGTCAACAATGAGCAGTTCTTC. The chain joins TRBV27 to TRBJ2-1; D uncertain. Germline V gene sequence: CDR1 MNHEY, CDR2 SMNVEV (reference sequence). The ends were cut back, 5 bases at V and 5 bases at J, with 10 bases in the middle. There are 13 residues in the CDR3.

V usage is TRBV29-1 and J usage is TRBJ2-1; 7 bases fit TRBD1. V dropped 1 base and J dropped 3; count of bases not matched to a gene: 3. CDR1 and CDR2 from the germline V gene are SQVTM and ANQGSEA. CDR3 length equals 14 residues. CDR3 nucleotide sequence: TGCAGCGTTGAAGGACAGGGTAACTACAATGAGCAGTTCTTC. It encodes CSVEGQGNYNEQFF.

The rearrangement uses TRBV6-5 and TRBJ1-2; D unclear. The CDR3 is made up of 15 amino acids. V was clipped by 0 bases and J by 2 bases, with 10 bases between them. Germline assignment: CDR1 MNHEY and CDR2 SVGAGI. In DNA form, the CDR3 reads TGTGCCAGCAGTTACTCGAGATCCAAAAACTATGGCTACACCTTC. The encoded protein is CASSYSRSKNYGYTF.

CDR3 sequence (DNA): TGTGCCAGCAGCCGCCGAGTCAATGAGCAGTTCTTC. Encoded protein: CASSRRVNEQFF. The rearrangement joins TRBV3-1 (or the pseudogene TRBV3-2) to TRBJ2-1; D gene unclear. Trimming pared 4 bases from V and 6 bases from J, leaving 7 bases between. The CDR3 totals 12 residues. Germline V lookup: CDR1 LGHDT, CDR2 YNNKEL (reference sequence).

The chain couples TRBV7-9 to TRBJ1-4, with TRBD1 identical over 8 bases. The V gene's germline CDR1 is SEHNR and CDR2 FQNEAQ (reference sequence). The V gene end was trimmed by 1 base and the J gene end by 9 bases; junction bases not matched to a gene: 4. The CDR3 has 14 amino acids. This CDR3 is CASSLDRGTQKLFF. The DNA of the CDR3 is TGTGCCAGCAGCTTAGACAGGGGGACTCAAAAACTGTTTTTT.

The chain links TRBV4-1 to TRBJ2-1; D not resolved. CDR3 length equals 14 residues. The ends were cut back, 0 bases at V and 7 bases at J, with 10 bases in the middle. The germline V gene encodes CDR1 MGHRA and CDR2 YSYEKL. The CDR3 DNA reads as TGCGCCAGCAGCCAAGAGGTAGCCTTGAATGAGCAGTTCTTC. The encoded protein is CASSQEVALNEQFF.

The chain recombines TRBV21-1 with TRBJ2-7; TRBD1, the D gene given by the table, was not confirmed from the DNA. TRBV21-1 is listed as a pseudogene. CDR3 length: 15 amino acids. The CDR3 region has the DNA TGTGCCAGCAGCAAAATAACAGGGGATACCTACGAGCAGTACTTC. Residues: CASSKITGDTYEQYF.

The chain carries TRBV11-2 and TRBJ2-1; 8 bases are shared with TRBD1. Germline lookup yields CDR1 SGHAT and CDR2 FQNNGV. This CDR3 spans 16 amino acids. Trimming cost V 5 bases and J 9 bases; bases outside gene matches: 15. Written as DNA, the CDR3 is TGTGCCAGCAGCCGTTTGAACCTCCAGGGGGCTCGTGAGCAGTTCTTC. The encoded protein is CASSRLNLQGAREQFF.

The chain combines TRBV15 with TRBJ1-6; no clear D gene. This CDR3 region has 15 residues. The V gene lost 1 base and the J gene lost 8 bases, with 12 bases spanning the gap. CDR1 and CDR2 (germline): LNHNV, YYDKDF (reference sequence). The CDR3 here is CATSRGTGRDSPLHF. The CDR3 region has the DNA TGTGCCACCAGCAGAGGGACCGGGAGGGATTCACCCCTCCACTTT.

The chain links TRBV7-9 to TRBJ1-6; possibly TRBD1 for D (6 bases). This CDR3 is 14 amino acids long. The germline CDR1 and CDR2 sequences are SEHNR and FQNEAQ (reference sequence). V lost 4 bases to trimming and J lost 9 bases, with 13 bases between them. This CDR3 is CASSSGQSRSPLHF. The CDR3 region has the DNA TGTGCCAGCAGCTCAGGACAGTCTCGTTCACCCCTCCACTTT.

The chain carries TRBV5-1 and TRBJ1-1; D is ambiguous. Trimming shortened V by 0 bases and J by 5 bases, and 14 bases separated the two germline ends. The germline V gene has CDR1 SGHRS and CDR2 YFSETQ. The CDR3 covers 15 residues. CDR3 region: CASSLGAGWGTEAFF. CDR3 bases: TGCGCCAGCAGCTTGGGTGCGGGGTGGGGTACTGAAGCTTTCTTT. The full variable domain, with the rest looked up from reference TRBV5-1 and TRBJ1-1, is KAGVTQTPRYLIKTRGQQVTLSCSPISGHRSVSWYQQTPGQGLQFLFEYFSETQRNKGNFPGRFSGRQFSNSRSEMNVSTLELGDSALYLCASSLGAGWGTEAFFGQGTRLTVV.

This chain links TRBV28 with TRBJ2-7, with 10 bases lining up with TRBD2. Germline CDR1 and CDR2: MDHEN and SYDVKM. The V segment lost 6 bases and the J segment 5 bases; nucleotides outside the gene matches: 7. The CDR3 spans 14 residues. Written as DNA, the CDR3 is TGTGCCAGCAGCACTCTAGCGGGAGTGAACGAGCAGTACTTC. Its protein is CASSTLAGVNEQYF.